The T cell receptor (beta chain) described here comes from a study of blood T cell repertoires in COVID-19. This CDR3 is built from 16 residues. J was trimmed by 0 bases and V by 3 bases; bases with no gene match: 8. Germline loops: CDR1 SGHTS, CDR2 YDEGEE. The method was immunoSEQ multiplex PCR; TCRdb's version includes in-frame clones alone and lacks a portion of them. Of about 210,000 clones in the sample, roughly 87% were seen once. The source of this sequence is a man between 18 and 29 years old with acute COVID-19. Sequencing was carried out using PBMCs or T cells enriched from blood (not recorded which). The rearrangement joins TRBV5-8 to TRBJ1-1; 7 bases map to TRBD1. The DNA for the CDR3 is TGTGCCAGCAGCTCAGACAGGGTTGGAATGAACACTGAAGCTTTCTTT. It specifies CASSSDRVGMNTEAFF.